This T cell receptor beta chain was sequenced during a study of blood T cell repertoires in COVID-19. For the study at large: COVID-19 samples from acute and convalescent phases originated in the United States, Italy and Spain. Sample material is recorded as cDNA or gDNA derived from T cells, B-cell-depleted T cells, or PBMCs.

Germline V gene sequence: CDR1 SQVTM, CDR2 ANQGSEA. The ends lost 7 bases at V and 12 bases at J; junction bases unmatched: 9. The CDR3 is 12 amino acids. Original processing notes: For nucleated cells, counts were estimated from reference gene primer amplification. Measured with immunoSEQ multiplex PCR; TCRdb has only the in-frame clones, and not every one. The V and J calls and clone size come from that table; D and trimming were worked out from the DNA. The repertoire consists of hundreds of thousands of clones, with around nine tenths occurring once and the leading ten covering less than 15%. The receptor was isolated from a woman in her late teens or twenties who had recovered from COVID-19. This chain joins TRBV29-1 and TRBJ2-6; TRBD2 agrees at 7 bases. The specimen sequenced was peripheral blood. The CDR3 nucleotides are TGCAGCGCCAGGACGGGGGGAGGCGTCCTGACTTTC. Protein sequence: CSARTGGGVLTF.